One and the same sample provided the 3 T cell receptor beta chains below, sequenced in a study of PD-L1 blockade in urothelial cancer. Specified time point: pretreatment peripheral blood. Sequenced by immunoSEQ multiplex PCR; TCRdb stores in-frame clones only, minus some. The data show around 100,000 clones, roughly 89% seen once. Here the sequenced sample was PBMCs, taken around atezolizumab (anti-PD-L1) treatment. The receptors derive from a man aged 60 to 75 with urothelial cancer.

V usage is TRBV11-3 and J usage is TRBJ2-1; 7 nucleotides line up with TRBD2. Germline V CDR1 and CDR2: SGHNT, YENEEA. Unmatched junction bases numbered 10, after V lost 2 bases and J lost 6 bases. The CDR3 has 16 amino acids. CDR3 nucleotides: TGTGCCAGCAGCTTATTAGGCGGGGGTTTGGGCAATGAGCAGTTCTTC. It codes for CASSLLGGGLGNEQFF.

The chain carries TRBV7-8 and TRBJ1-2; D might be TRBD1 (6 bases). This CDR3 has 14 residues. Deletions cut 3 bases from V and 5 bases from J, with 13 bases between. The germline CDR1 and CDR2 sequences are SGHVS and FQNEAQ. The DNA for the CDR3 is TGTGCCAGCAGCTTCCAGGACAGTGCGTATGGCTACACCTTC. As protein: CASSFQDSAYGYTF.

This clone was detected once. This sequence joins TRBV10-1 and TRBJ2-7, with D perhaps TRBD2 (6 bases). Germline assignment: CDR1 WNHNN and CDR2 SYGVQD (reference sequence). The CDR3 is made up of 14 amino acids. V shed 0 bases and J shed 2 bases, with 8 bases lying between them. This CDR3 reads CASSESSGPYEQYF. The CDR3, as DNA: TGCGCCAGCAGTGAGTCTAGCGGCCCCTACGAGCAGTACTTC.